This TCR beta chain was profiled in a study of T cell responses to AZD1222 COVID-19 vaccine. The study, taken as a whole, reports: Females made up more of the donors, who were largely white British, and clonal diversity may have come out too low. Samples come after the peak T cell response, not at day 14. Only a handful of AZD1222 recipients, more than five in all, had baseline seropositivity.

Profiling relied on immunoSEQ multiplex PCR, and the TCRdb table lists in-frame clones only, not all of them. Its clone listing holds some 150,000 clones. As to this clone: No antigen is known for it.

The specimen sequenced was peripheral blood. The origin of this receptor is an adult in good health.

Written as DNA, the CDR3 is TGTGCCAGCGGAGTAGACAGAGATTCACCCCTCCACTTT. It codes for CASGVDRDSPLHF. The chain joins TRBV6-5 to TRBJ1-6; maybe TRBD1 (5 bases). Between the trimmed V and J ends, which lost 8 bases and 8 bases, there was a span of 13 bases. This CDR3 is 13 amino acids long. CDR1 and CDR2 from the germline V gene are MNHEY and SVGAGI.